This T cell receptor (beta chain) was sequenced in a study of T cells of healthy individuals. Germline CDR1 DFQATT, CDR2 SNEGSKA (reference sequence). The CDR3 length is 14 residues. V lost 3 bases and J 11 bases, leaving 22 bases between the germline ends. TCRdb redid the calling of the 5' RACE reads with MiXCR, one entry per CDR3 protein. The top ten clones hold around 5% of a sample with tens of thousands of distinct CDR3 sequences, around 15% of them seen once. The chain joins TRBV20-1 to TRBJ1-1, with TRBD1 as a possible D gene (6 bases). This clonotype was obtained from a human donor in good health. CDR3 DNA sequence: TGCAGTGCTAGCCCCGCAACAGGGTTTGGGGAGGCTTTCTTT. It translates to CSASPATGFGEAFF.